This entry lists 20 T cell receptor beta chains sequenced from one sample in a study of T-cell reconstitution after alpha-beta-depleted transplantation in children. Preparing the TCRbeta library involved the use of unique molecular identifiers. From the PCR reads, TCRdb called clonotypes with MiXCR, one entry per CDR3 protein. The table shows hundreds of thousands of distinct CDR3 sequences, with around 14% occurring only once. This sample comprised PBMCs, obtained before TCRalphabeta/CD19-depleted stem cell transplant. The receptors derive from a girl aged 2 to 9 with congenital amegakaryocytic thrombocytopenia, due to receive a stem cell transplant.

The chain combines TRBV7-6 with TRBJ2-3; 7 nucleotides match TRBD2. The CDR3 loop spans 18 amino acids. Unmatched junction bases numbered 12, after V lost 1 base and J lost 2 bases. From germline, CDR1 is SGHVS and CDR2 FNYEAQ. CDR3 coding DNA: TGTGCCAGCAGCTTAGGTGTTGGGGGAGGGCGCGTCACAGATACGCAGTATTTT. This translates into CASSLGVGGGRVTDTQYF.

The rearrangement uses TRBV12-3 or TRBV12-4 and TRBJ2-5; D is ambiguous. Trimming shortened V by 7 bases and J by 4 bases, and 22 bases separated the two germline ends. This CDR3 is built from 16 residues. The CDR3 DNA follows: TGTGCCAGCACCTACGTCGGAGCCGGAGTTGGAGAGACCCAGTACTTC. It specifies CASTYVGAGVGETQYF.

V is TRBV5-1 and J is TRBJ2-1, with 9 positions matching TRBD2. Germline values: CDR1 SGHRS, CDR2 YFSETQ. The junction had 12 bases not matched to a gene; V was cut back by 4 bases and J by 4 bases. This CDR3 has 17 residues. CDR3 loop: CASSVAGVGLAYNEQFF. In nucleotides, the CDR3 is TGCGCCAGCAGCGTGGCAGGGGTGGGACTAGCTTACAATGAGCAGTTCTTC.

This clonotype was counted at least ten times. The genes are TRBV9 and TRBJ2-2; the match to TRBD2 covers 11 bases. The ends lost 0 bases at V and 5 bases at J; junction bases unmatched: 6. This CDR3 comprises 17 residues. CDR1 is SGDLS, CDR2 YYNGEE, per germline. The chain's CDR3 is CASSVGLAGGWTGELFF. CDR3 nucleotides: TGTGCCAGCAGCGTAGGTCTAGCGGGAGGATGGACCGGGGAGCTGTTTTTT.

The genes are TRBV7-2 and TRBJ2-7; no reliable D call. The CDR3 spans 14 residues. Germline V gives CDR1 SGHTA, CDR2 FQGNSA. V lost 5 bases and J lost 4, with 15 bases in between. Written as DNA, the CDR3 is TGTGCCAGCAGCCCGGCTCCCAACGGGTACGAGCAGTACTTC. Its translation: CASSPAPNGYEQYF.

V is TRBV27 and J is TRBJ1-2, with D possibly being TRBD1 (5 bases). Germline V lookup: CDR1 MNHEY, CDR2 SMNVEV (reference sequence). CDR3 length: 14 residues. Trimming left V 3 bases short and J 4 bases short, with 12 bases between. The CDR3 spells CASSFLGDGYGYTF. The CDR3, as DNA: TGTGCCAGCAGTTTTTTAGGGGATGGCTATGGCTACACCTTC.

This clonotype was found a few times. The J gene is TRBJ2-7, the V gene TRBV27; the D gene is possibly TRBD2 (5 bases). Germline V gene data show CDR1 as MNHEY and CDR2 as SMNVEV (reference sequence). The CDR3 covers 12 residues. Trimming pared 3 bases from V and 6 bases from J, leaving 9 bases between. DNA of the CDR3: TGTGCCAGCAGTTTTTTAGAGGGCGAGCAGTACTTC. Residues: CASSFLEGEQYF.

This clonotype was recorded at least ten times. CDR3 residues: CSAPPRGEGTYNEQFF. CDR3 sequence (DNA): TGCAGTGCCCCACCCCGGGGGGAGGGGACCTACAATGAGCAGTTCTTC. The chain combines TRBV20-1 with TRBJ2-1, with TRBD2 matching 7 bases. CDR3 length equals 16 residues. The germline V gene has CDR1 DFQATT and CDR2 SNEGSKA (reference sequence). V shed 6 bases, J shed 2 bases, and the junction held 13 bases outside the gene matches.

With respect to this clonotype: One junction end disagrees with the germline gene, perhaps due to a read error. CDR3 bases: TGTGCCAGCAGCTTAGCTAGCGGAGGTACCTACGAGCATTACTTC. It is translated as CASSLASGGTYEHYF. The chain carries TRBV7-6 and TRBJ2-7; a weak D match, TRBD2 (6 bases). The CDR3 length is 15 residues. Germline CDR1 is SGHVS and CDR2 is FNYEAQ. Full variable domain (outside the CDR3, taken from reference TRBV7-6 and TRBJ2-7): GAGVSQSPRYKVTKRGQDVALRCDPISGHVSLYWYRQALGQGPEFLTYFNYEAQQDKSGLPNDRFSAERPEGSISTLTIQRTEQRDSAMYRCASSLASGGTYEHYFGPGTRLTVT.

This clonotype was found many times. The chain carries TRBV20-1 and TRBJ2-7, with TRBD2 matching 8 bases. The J segment lost 2 bases and the V segment lost 5 bases, leaving 11 bases of the junction unmatched. The CDR3 sequence is 15 residues long. Germline lookup yields CDR1 DFQATT and CDR2 SNEGSKA (reference sequence). DNA of the CDR3: TGCAGTGCTTTCCTACTAGCGGAAGATCCCTACGAGCAGTACTTC. Its translation is CSAFLLAEDPYEQYF.

This clonotype came up many times. This rearrangement joins TRBV29-1 to TRBJ2-5; D remains unclear. V dropped 5 bases and J dropped 4 bases, with 20 bases sitting between them. In germline, CDR1 is SQVTM, CDR2 ANQGSEA. This CDR3 spans 15 amino acids. CDR3 in amino acids: CSVSVANARRETQYF. The DNA of the CDR3 is TGCAGCGTTTCGGTGGCCAACGCACGCCGAGAGACCCAGTACTTC. Full variable domain (remainder filled in from reference TRBV29-1 and TRBJ2-5): SAVISQKPSRDICQRGTSLTIQCQVDSQVTMMFWYRQQPGQSLTLIATANQGSEATYESGFVIDKFPISRPNLTFSTLTVSNMSPEDSSIYLCSVSVANARRETQYFGPGTRLLVL.

The chain uses TRBV5-1 and TRBJ2-7; 8 bases fit TRBD1. There are 15 residues in the CDR3. V lost 1 base and J lost 7; bases outside the gene matches: 10. The V gene's germline CDR1 is SGHRS and CDR2 YFSETQ. This CDR3 is CASSLSAGGSGEQYF. CDR3 sequence (DNA): TGCGCCAGCAGCTTGTCGGCAGGGGGCTCTGGAGAGCAGTACTTC.

The chain has TRBV18 and TRBJ2-2; D is perhaps TRBD2 (5 bases). This CDR3 region has 17 residues. Trimming took 1 base from V and 5 from J, leaving 17 bases between them. From germline, CDR1 is KGHSH and CDR2 LQKENI. CDR3 residues: CASSPLLWEKRTGELFF. For the CDR3, the DNA is TGTGCCAGCTCACCACTACTTTGGGAGAAACGTACCGGGGAGCTGTTTTTT.

This clonotype has a count of ten or more. The chain employs TRBV6-4 and TRBJ1-6, with TRBD1 matching 7 bases. The V gene's germline CDR1 is MRHNA and CDR2 SNTAGT. The J segment lost 5 bases and the V segment lost 4 bases, leaving 11 bases of the junction unmatched. The CDR3 loop spans 17 amino acids. This CDR3 reads CASSVPTDRADNSPLHF. For the CDR3, the DNA is TGTGCCAGCAGTGTTCCAACCGACAGGGCAGATAATTCACCCCTCCACTTT.

This clonotype was recorded many times. DNA of the CDR3: TGTGCCAGCAGCCAACCCGGCAATCAGCCCCAGCATTTT. Its protein is CASSQPGNQPQHF. The genes are TRBV3-1 and TRBJ1-5; no definite D call. CDR1 LGHDT and CDR2 YNNKEL come from the germline V gene (reference sequence). V was cut by 2 bases and J by 2 bases, with 4 bases left in between. The CDR3 consists of 13 residues. Together with reference TRBV3-1 and TRBJ1-5, the CDR3 gives the full variable domain: DTAVSQTPKYLVTQMGNDKSIKCEQNLGHDTMYWYKQDSKKFLKIMFSYNNKELIINETVPNRFSPKSPDKAHLNLHINSLELGDSAVYFCASSQPGNQPQHFGDGTRLSIL.

V and J are TRBV5-1 and TRBJ2-2, with 14 bases aligning to TRBD2. Germline V CDR1 and CDR2: SGHRS, YFSETQ. This CDR3 spans 18 amino acids. The V and J ends lost 0 bases and 4 bases, in that order; junction bases with no gene match: 5. Written as DNA, the CDR3 is TGCGCCAGCAGCTTGGCGGGACTAGCGGGAGAGATCACCGGGGAGCTGTTTTTT. Its translation is CASSLAGLAGEITGELFF.

This clonotype was detected a few times. The chain couples TRBV20-1 to TRBJ2-1; D might be TRBD1 (6 bases). The ends were cut back, 0 bases at V and 5 bases at J, with 23 bases in the middle. The CDR3 loop spans 18 amino acids. The germline CDR1 and CDR2 sequences are DFQATT and SNEGSKA (reference sequence). CDR3 region: CSARDWFGLQGPHNEQFF. The CDR3, as DNA: TGCAGTGCTAGAGATTGGTTCGGTTTGCAGGGGCCCCACAATGAGCAGTTCTTC.

Ten or more counts support this clonotype. V usage is TRBV12-3 or TRBV12-4 and J usage is TRBJ2-1; no reliable D call. The CDR3 totals 14 residues. V was trimmed by 2 bases and J by 5 bases, leaving 10 bases between them. This CDR3 is CASSLLESHNEQFF. CDR3 DNA: TGTGCCAGCAGTTTATTGGAAAGCCACAATGAGCAGTTCTTC.

This clonotype was counted at least ten times. This rearrangement joins TRBV5-1 to TRBJ2-5; 7 bases fit TRBD2. With V trimmed by 0 bases and J by 1 base, 3 bases remained unmatched. The CDR3 has 15 residues. Germline CDR1 is SGHRS and CDR2 is YFSETQ. The CDR3, as DNA: TGCGCCAGCAGCTTGGGACTAGCATCCCAAGAGACCCAGTACTTC. It codes for CASSLGLASQETQYF.

This clonotype was picked up a small number of times. The V call is TRBV30, the J call TRBJ2-6; D call uncertain. CDR3 size: 14 residues. V lost 5 bases, J lost 0 bases, and 8 bases lay in between. CDR1 and CDR2 from the germline V gene are GTSNPN and SVGIG (reference sequence). CDR3 in amino acids: CAWSADSGANVLTF. DNA of the CDR3: TGTGCCTGGTCAGCCGACTCTGGGGCCAACGTCCTGACTTTC.